This T cell receptor (beta chain) was found in a study of blood T cell repertoires in COVID-19. In the original processing: Scientists estimated how many nucleated cells there were by amplifying reference gene primers. TCRdb keeps only in-frame clones here, not all; method: immunoSEQ multiplex PCR. V, J and clone size reflect that table, while D and trimming were determined from the DNA. The sample has 250,000 to 300,000 clones, 81% seen once. The clonotype was recovered from a woman in her sixties or seventies with active or convalescent COVID-19. The sample consisted of peripheral blood.

CDR3 sequence: CASSLQTGIGDEKLFF. The CDR3 bases are TGTGCCAGCAGCCTTCAGACAGGGATTGGGGATGAAAAACTGTTTTTT. The V call is TRBV9, the J call TRBJ1-4; 7 nucleotides line up with TRBD1. V shed 4 bases and J 6 bases; nucleotides not matched to a gene: 12. The CDR3 spans 16 residues. CDR1 is SGDLS, CDR2 YYNGEE, per germline. Drawing the rest from reference TRBV9 and TRBJ1-4, the complete variable domain is DSGVTQTPKHLITATGQRVTLRCSPRSGDLSVYWYQQSLDQGLQFLIQYYNGEERAKGNILERFSAQQFPDLHSELNLSSLELGDSALYFCASSLQTGIGDEKLFFGSGTQLSVL.